One sample yielded the 32 T cell receptor beta chains listed below, sequenced in a study of T cell repertoires in cytomegalovirus infection. TCRdb ran MiXCR on the reads and lists one entry per CDR3 protein. The sample has 300,000 to 400,000 distinct CDR3 sequences; roughly 18% are singletons. Input material: PBMCs. The receptors originated from a human donor in good health (CMV status not recorded). Some clones in this sample may be carry-over from other donors' samples.

This clonotype was observed many times. V is TRBV7-2 and J is TRBJ2-3; D is unresolved. Germline V CDR1 and CDR2: SGHTA, FQGNSA. The V end was cut by 5 bases, the J end by 4 bases, with 10 bases between. The CDR3 covers 13 residues. CDR3 protein: CASSPSFADTQYF. The CDR3 DNA reads as TGTGCCAGCAGCCCGTCCTTTGCAGATACGCAGTATTTT.

This chain links TRBV6-5 with TRBJ1-4; no clear D. CDR1 is MNHEY, CDR2 SVGAGI, per germline. The CDR3 length is 16 residues. Trimming cost V 2 bases and J 8 bases, with 18 bases left between them. DNA for the CDR3: TGTGCCAGCAGTTACACATCCTACACACGGATAGAAAAACTGTTTTTT. Protein sequence: CASSYTSYTRIEKLFF.

This clonotype was counted many times. The gene calls are TRBV6-1 and TRBJ2-1; D is ambiguous. Germline V gene data show CDR1 as MNHNS and CDR2 as SASEGT. There are 16 residues in the CDR3. Trimming removed 3 bases from V and 0 bases from J, with 12 bases in between. CDR3 amino acids: CASSEGLGYSYNEQFF. The CDR3 bases are TGTGCCAGCAGTGAGGGGTTGGGTTACTCCTACAATGAGCAGTTCTTC.

This clonotype occurred a few times. This chain links TRBV7-9 with TRBJ1-2, with D hard to call. Trimming took off 4 bases at V and 5 bases at J, with 11 bases between the two ends. This CDR3 contains 13 residues. Germline values: CDR1 SEHNR, CDR2 FQNEAQ (reference sequence). This CDR3 reads CASSSGPDYGYTF. Written as DNA, the CDR3 is TGTGCCAGCAGCTCCGGCCCCGATTATGGCTACACCTTC. Full variable domain (remainder filled in from reference TRBV7-9 and TRBJ1-2): DTGVSQNPRHKITKRGQNVTFRCDPISEHNRLYWYRQTLGQGPEFLTYFQNEAQLEKSRLLSDRFSAERPKGSFSTLEIQRTEQGDSAMYLCASSSGPDYGYTFGSGTRLTVV.

A single count supports this clonotype. This sequence joins TRBV2 and TRBJ1-5; D not certain. The CDR3 is made up of 16 amino acids. CDR1 and CDR2 from the germline V gene are SNHLY and FYNNEI. With 1 base removed from V and 2 bases from J, the gap between germline ends came to 12 bases. The CDR3 DNA reads as TGTGCCAGCAGTGAAGAGGCTCCACTAGGCAATCAGCCCCAGCATTTT. It specifies CASSEEAPLGNQPQHF.

The rearrangement links TRBV5-4 to TRBJ1-3; maybe TRBD1 (6 bases). Germline lookup yields CDR1 SGHNT and CDR2 YYREEE (reference sequence). There are 15 residues in the CDR3. V was trimmed by 4 bases and J by 4 bases, leaving 15 bases between them. The CDR3 loop is CASSPGTSGGNTIYF. CDR3 nucleotide sequence: TGTGCCAGCAGCCCTGGGACATCCGGAGGAAACACCATATATTTT.

The rearrangement uses TRBV12-3 or TRBV12-4 and TRBJ2-3; D unclear. The CDR3 has 12 amino acids. Trimming cost V 0 bases and J 8 bases, with 6 bases left between them. The CDR3 region is CASSLASGTQYF. CDR3 DNA: TGTGCCAGCAGTTTAGCTTCTGGTACGCAGTATTTT.

Notes on this clonotype: One junction end disagrees with the germline gene, perhaps due to a read error. This chain links TRBV4-3 with TRBJ2-1; the D gene is possibly TRBD2 (5 bases). Germline V gene sequence: CDR1 LGHNA, CDR2 YSLEER. This CDR3 contains 16 residues. CDR3 DNA sequence: TGCACCAGCAGCCAAGATCCGGGGAATAGAGTACCTGAGCAGTTCTTC. Translation gives CTSSQDPGNRVPEQFF.

This clonotype occurred a few times. The chain has TRBV19 and TRBJ1-3, with 7 bases matching TRBD1. CDR3 length equals 14 residues. Germline CDR1 LNHDA, CDR2 SQIVND (reference sequence). The J segment lost 0 bases and the V segment lost 10 bases, leaving 6 bases of the junction unmatched. CDR3: CATSQGSSGNTIYF. In DNA form, the CDR3 reads TGTGCCACATCACAGGGGAGCTCTGGAAACACCATATATTTT.

This clonotype was detected ten times or more. This sequence joins TRBV7-4 and TRBJ1-2; 7 nucleotides align to TRBD1. Per germline, CDR1 SGHVT and CDR2 SQSDAQ. The CDR3 is 14 residues long. After removal of 7 bases from V and 8 bases from J, the junction contained 13 bases not matched to a gene. CDR3 region: CASIREGASWGYTF. For the CDR3, the DNA is TGTGCCAGCATCCGGGAGGGGGCCTCTTGGGGCTACACCTTC.

The V gene is TRBV5-3, the J gene TRBJ1-3; D is undetermined. TRBV5-3 is designated an ORF whose function remains uncertain. The CDR3 runs 13 residues. With 0 bases removed from V and 6 bases from J, the gap between germline ends came to 7 bases. The CDR3 DNA reads TGTGCCAGAAGCTTGGACGGGTCAAACACCATATATTTT. It is translated as CARSLDGSNTIYF.

This clonotype was detected many times. V is TRBV7-8 and J is TRBJ2-3, with unresolved D. This CDR3 has 17 residues. V lost 0 bases, J lost 2 bases, and 15 bases lay in between. The germline CDR1 and CDR2 sequences are SGHVS and FQNEAQ. In nucleotides, the CDR3 is TGTGCCAGCAGCTTAGCGCCTCCTACGGCTTTCACAGATACGCAGTATTTT. Translation: CASSLAPPTAFTDTQYF.

The genes are TRBV7-2 and TRBJ1-1; unclear D gene. Germline V gene lookup returns CDR1 SGHTA and CDR2 FQGNSA. V dropped 5 bases and J dropped 2 bases, with 12 bases sitting between them. CDR3 length: 14 amino acids. This chain's CDR3 is CASSPHPGNTEAFF. In nucleotides, the CDR3 is TGTGCCAGCAGCCCCCACCCGGGCAACACTGAAGCTTTCTTT.

Ten or more counts support this clonotype. This chain uses TRBV7-2 with TRBJ1-1, with D maybe TRBD1 (6 bases). CDR3 length: 13 amino acids. Germline-derived CDR1 and CDR2 are SGHTA and FQGNSA. V lost 3 bases, J lost 7 bases, and 12 bases lay in between. CDR3 DNA: TGTGCCAGCAGCTTTGACAGGTTGAGTGAAGCTTTCTTT. Its translation: CASSFDRLSEAFF.

This clonotype was seen more than once but under ten times. This sequence joins TRBV20-1 and TRBJ2-5, with TRBD2 identical over 12 bases. Germline V gives CDR1 DFQATT, CDR2 SNEGSKA (reference sequence). The CDR3 runs to 15 residues. With V trimmed by 6 bases and J by 0 bases, 5 bases remained unmatched. DNA of the CDR3: TGCAGTGCCTATGGACTAGCGGGGTACCAAGAGACCCAGTACTTC. Translating it yields CSAYGLAGYQETQYF.

In its sample, this clonotype was seen many times. J is TRBJ2-5 and V is TRBV10-3, with 9 bases lining up with TRBD1. The CDR3 spans 15 residues. The germline gives CDR1 ENHRY, CDR2 SYGVKD. V lost 10 bases and J lost 5; bases outside the gene matches: 14. DNA for the CDR3: TGTGCCAGCGCCGCGGGACAGGGACTCCAGGAGACCCAGTACTTC. The encoded protein is CASAAGQGLQETQYF.

This clonotype was seen a handful of times. The rearrangement uses TRBV6-2 or TRBV6-3 and TRBJ2-1, with D maybe TRBD1 (5 bases). The germline V and J ends were trimmed by 6 bases and 10 bases, with 16 bases remaining between them. The CDR3 consists of 13 residues. Germline V gives CDR1 MNHEY, CDR2 SVGEGT. In DNA form, the CDR3 reads TGTGCCAGCAGCCCCAGGGTGGTTGCGGAGCAGTTCTTC. Translation: CASSPRVVAEQFF.

J is TRBJ1-5 and V is TRBV2; D gene unclear. Germline assignment: CDR1 SNHLY and CDR2 FYNNEI. The V and J ends lost 1 base and 4 bases respectively, with 8 bases between them. The length of the CDR3 is 14 residues. CDR3 DNA: TGTGCCAGCAGTGAAGAGAGGCAGAATCAGCCCCAGCATTTT. Its translation: CASSEERQNQPQHF. The whole variable domain, remainder taken from reference TRBV2 and TRBJ1-5, is EPEVTQTPSHQVTQMGQEVILRCVPISNHLYFYWYRQILGQKVEFLVSFYNNEISEKSEIFDDQFSVERPDGSNFTLKIRSTKLEDSAMYFCASSEERQNQPQHFGDGTRLSIL.

The CDR3 region has the DNA TGCAGCGTTACGGGCCGGCTTTTTGGTGGCTACACCTTC. Translating gives CSVTGRLFGGYTF. This chain uses TRBV29-1 with TRBJ1-2; D not certain. In germline, CDR1 is SQVTM, CDR2 ANQGSEA. The CDR3 is made up of 13 amino acids. V gave up 5 bases and J gave up 7 bases, with 17 bases separating them.

This clonotype was detected only a few times. The J gene is TRBJ1-5, the V gene TRBV7-6; TRBD1 aligns across 8 bases. Germline assignment: CDR1 SGHVS and CDR2 FNYEAQ. The CDR3 is 14 residues long. Losses at the gene ends were 5 bases for V and 9 bases for J; bases not matched to a gene: 9. The CDR3 reads CASSPDRVGWPQHF. The DNA of the CDR3 is TGTGCCAGCAGCCCGGACAGGGTTGGTTGGCCCCAGCATTTT.

This clonotype has more than one count but fewer than ten. The J gene is TRBJ2-7, the V gene TRBV6-2 or TRBV6-3, with a possible D match to TRBD1 (7 bases). CDR1 and CDR2 from the germline V gene are MNHEY and SVGEGT. The CDR3 runs 18 residues. The V and J ends lost 4 bases and 2 bases respectively, with 24 bases between them. The CDR3 nucleotides read TGTGCCAGCAGTTTTTCACCCCTTTGGGCGGGACAGACCTACGAGCAGTACTTC. This encodes CASSFSPLWAGQTYEQYF.

This clonotype was detected once. The rearrangement uses TRBV30 and TRBJ1-5; the D is unclear. Trimming removed 5 bases at V and 3 bases at J, with 8 bases between. CDR1 is GTSNPN and CDR2 is SVGIG in the germline V gene (reference sequence). This CDR3 is 12 amino acids long. The CDR3 coding sequence is TGTGCCTGGGCAACAGACAATCAGCCCCAGCATTTT. Residues: CAWATDNQPQHF.

The rearrangement links TRBV10-2 to TRBJ2-3; 10 nucleotides match TRBD1. With V trimmed by 10 bases and J by 3 bases, 4 bases remained unmatched. The length of the CDR3 is 13 residues. CDR1 is WSHSY, CDR2 SAAADI, per germline. This chain's CDR3 is CATRQGATDTQYF. The DNA of the CDR3 is TGCGCCACAAGACAGGGGGCAACAGATACGCAGTATTTT.

CDR3 residues: CSASRSGRGTDTQYF. The CDR3 region has the DNA TGCAGTGCTAGCCGGAGCGGGAGAGGCACAGATACGCAGTATTTT. V usage is TRBV20-1 and J usage is TRBJ2-3, with 8 positions matching TRBD2. Unmatched junction bases numbered 6, after V lost 3 bases and J lost 1 base. Germline values: CDR1 DFQATT, CDR2 SNEGSKA (reference sequence). The length of the CDR3 is 15 residues.

This clonotype came up a few times. The CDR3 region has the DNA TGTGCCAGCAGTGGCGATATGGGTTGGGAAAAACTGTTTTTT. It codes for CASSGDMGWEKLFF. V gene TRBV28 combines with J gene TRBJ1-4; no reliable D call. V was trimmed by 5 bases and J by 8 bases, leaving 15 bases between them. This CDR3 spans 14 amino acids. CDR1 is MDHEN, CDR2 SYDVKM, per germline. The whole variable domain, remainder taken from reference TRBV28 and TRBJ1-4, is DVKVTQSSRYLVKRTGEKVFLECVQDMDHENMFWYRQDPGLGLRLIYFSYDVKMKEKGDIPEGYSVSREKKERFSLILESASTNQTSMYLCASSGDMGWEKLFFGSGTQLSVL.

The chain joins TRBV2 to TRBJ1-2, with D uncertain. Germline CDR1 reads SNHLY; CDR2 reads FYNNEI. The CDR3 spans 11 residues. The V gene lost 10 bases and the J gene lost 7 bases, with 13 bases spanning the gap. This CDR3 reads CATVRFRGYTF. The CDR3 nucleotides are TGTGCCACCGTTCGTTTCCGTGGCTACACCTTC.

The V gene is TRBV12-5, the J gene TRBJ1-5, with 8 bases matching TRBD1. CDR1 LGHNT and CDR2 FRNRAP come from the germline V gene. J lost 7 bases, V lost 3 bases, and 5 bases had no gene match. CDR3 length: 14 amino acids. Written as DNA, the CDR3 is TGTGCTAGTGGTTTCGGACAGGGAGGGCAGCCCCAGCATTTT. It specifies CASGFGQGGQPQHF. Together with reference TRBV12-5 and TRBJ1-5, the CDR3 gives the full variable domain: DARVTQTPRHKVTEMGQEVTMRCQPILGHNTVFWYRQTMMQGLELLAYFRNRAPLDDSGMPKDRFSAEMPDATLATLKIQPSEPRDSAVYFCASGFGQGGQPQHFGDGTRLSIL.

This clonotype came up a few times. The V call is TRBV10-3, the J call TRBJ2-5, with D possibly TRBD1 on 6 matching bases. This CDR3 spans 13 amino acids. Trimming left V 2 bases short and J 5 bases short, with 9 bases between. Germline CDR1 is ENHRY and CDR2 is SYGVKD. CDR3 protein: CAISEVQGETQYF. The DNA for the CDR3 is TGTGCCATCAGTGAGGTGCAGGGGGAGACCCAGTACTTC.

About this clonotype itself: A much larger clone differs from this one at a single base, so this may be a read error. The chain carries TRBV7-2 and TRBJ1-1, with unresolved D. Germline-derived CDR1 and CDR2 are SGHTA and FQGNSA. V gave up 2 bases and J gave up 0 bases, with 4 bases separating them. This CDR3 spans 13 amino acids. CDR3 in DNA: TGTGCCAGCAGCTTATTTGTGAACACTGAAGCTTTCTTT. It codes for CASSLFVNTEAFF.

The chain couples TRBV18 to TRBJ1-5; D remains unclear. The germline V gene encodes CDR1 KGHSH and CDR2 LQKENI. The V end was cut by 8 bases, the J end by 4 bases, with 12 bases between. The CDR3 consists of 13 residues. CDR3 amino acids: CASQNVGNQPQHF. CDR3 in DNA: TGTGCCAGCCAAAATGTGGGAAATCAGCCCCAGCATTTT.

The chain links TRBV2 to TRBJ2-1; the D gene is possibly TRBD2 (5 bases). The V gene's germline CDR1 is SNHLY and CDR2 FYNNEI. V was clipped by 7 bases and J by 1 base, with 8 bases between them. The CDR3 covers 13 residues. CDR3 amino acids: CASKAESYNEQFF. CDR3 sequence (DNA): TGTGCCAGCAAAGCGGAATCCTACAATGAGCAGTTCTTC. The variable domain in full, with the rest retrieved from reference TRBV2 and TRBJ2-1, is EPEVTQTPSHQVTQMGQEVILRCVPISNHLYFYWYRQILGQKVEFLVSFYNNEISEKSEIFDDQFSVERPDGSNFTLKIRSTKLEDSAMYFCASKAESYNEQFFGPGTRLTVL.

The CDR3 loop is CALGTGETQYF. For the CDR3, the DNA is TGTGCCCTTGGTACAGGAGAGACCCAGTACTTC. The chain joins TRBV6-6 to TRBJ2-5, with D possibly matching TRBD1 (5 bases). V was cut by 11 bases and J by 4 bases, with 11 bases left in between. Germline CDR1 MNHNY, CDR2 SVGAGI (reference sequence). This CDR3 region has 11 residues.